One and the same sample provided the 11 T cell receptor beta chains below, sequenced in a study of T cell repertoires in ileal Crohn's disease (dated by TCRdb to the late 2010s). Sample time point, as interpreted from the label and publication: proximal margin of the surgical specimen (macroscopically non-inflamed). Preparation of the library involved the immunoSEQ multiplex PCR assay. TCRdb provides this immuneACCESS table in a form limited to in-frame rearrangements. Some clones are lacking; in checked studies, under half of them reflect an unresolved V gene, and why the rest are absent is not known. The sample profile shows approximately 7,800 clones; around 72% of them were found once. The ten largest make up 35% to 45% of the sample. The specimen was ileal tissue. These receptors were collected from an adult with Crohn's disease.

The chain is built from TRBV7-7 and TRBJ2-5, with D possibly being TRBD1 (7 bases). V lost 3 bases to trimming and J lost 4 bases, with 12 bases between them. Germline V lookup: CDR1 SSHAT, CDR2 FNYEAQ (reference sequence). The CDR3 is 14 amino acids. CDR3 DNA sequence: TGTGCCAGCAGCTTGGAGGGGGCGGGAGAGACCCAGTACTTC. Translated: CASSLEGAGETQYF. Variable domain in full (rest from reference TRBV7-7 and TRBJ2-5): GAGVSQSPRYKVTKRGQDVTLRCDPISSHATLYWYQQALGQGPEFLTYFNYEAQPDKSGLPSDRFSAERPEGSISTLTIQRTEQRDSAMYRCASSLEGAGETQYFGPGTRLLVL.

This clone was seen a handful of times. The chain employs TRBV6-1 and TRBJ1-5, with no clear D. The CDR3 loop spans 15 amino acids. V was clipped by 3 bases and J by 1 base, with 10 bases between them. Germline assignment: CDR1 MNHNS and CDR2 SASEGT. CDR3 protein: CASSEPGISNQPQHF. In DNA form, the CDR3 reads TGTGCCAGCAGTGAGCCGGGAATAAGCAATCAGCCCCAGCATTTT.

The chain combines TRBV7-2 with TRBJ1-2, with D unresolved. The V gene's germline CDR1 is SGHTA and CDR2 FQGNSA. Trimming cost V 1 base and J 6 bases, with 3 bases left between them. The CDR3 totals 11 residues. The CDR3 sequence is CASSLGDGYTF. For the CDR3, the DNA is TGTGCCAGCAGCTTAGGAGATGGCTACACCTTC.

V and J are TRBV7-8 and TRBJ2-1, with 8 nucleotides matching TRBD2. In germline, CDR1 is SGHVS, CDR2 FQNEAQ. The V gene end was trimmed by 3 bases and the J gene end by 7 bases; junction bases not matched to a gene: 11. The CDR3 runs 16 residues. Written as DNA, the CDR3 is TGTGCCAGCAGCTTTGGTGTCGAGCGGGGGCTAAATGAGCAGTTCTTC. It codes for CASSFGVERGLNEQFF.

This chain uses TRBV5-1 with TRBJ2-2, with D hard to call. The V end lost 4 bases, the J end lost 6 bases, and 10 bases lay between the germline ends. CDR3 size: 13 residues. Germline assignment: CDR1 SGHRS and CDR2 YFSETQ. CDR3 protein: CASSPGQAGELFF. DNA of the CDR3: TGCGCCAGCAGCCCTGGGCAGGCCGGGGAGCTGTTTTTT.

The rearrangement links TRBV9 to TRBJ1-1, with 7 bases aligning to TRBD1. V dropped 4 bases and J dropped 1; count of bases not matched to a gene: 7. The germline V gene encodes CDR1 SGDLS and CDR2 YYNGEE. This CDR3 comprises 15 residues. The DNA of the CDR3 is TGTGCCAGCAGCCCCCGCGGGACAGCGAACACTGAAGCTTTCTTT. Translated, it gives CASSPRGTANTEAFF.

The rearrangement links TRBV7-8 to TRBJ1-5; unclear D gene. From germline, CDR1 is SGHVS and CDR2 FQNEAQ. The length of the CDR3 is 12 residues. Trimming shortened V by 7 bases and J by 6 bases, and 10 bases separated the two germline ends. The CDR3 DNA follows: TGTGCCAGCACCCTCCCGGCTCAGCCCCAGCATTTT. Its protein product is CASTLPAQPQHF.

By share, this clone ranks as medium-sized. The CDR3 reads CASSPNSRVPGNTIYF. DNA for the CDR3: TGTGCCAGCAGTCCTAACTCACGAGTTCCTGGAAACACCATATATTTT. The chain has TRBV27 and TRBJ1-3; D remains unclear. The CDR3 runs 16 residues. CDR1 is MNHEY and CDR2 is SMNVEV in the germline V gene (reference sequence). V lost 5 bases to trimming and J lost 2 bases, with 16 bases between them.

This sequence joins TRBV5-5 and TRBJ1-4; D is unclear. The germline V gene has CDR1 SGHKS and CDR2 YYEKEE (reference sequence). This CDR3 is 14 amino acids long. Trimming removed 3 bases from V and 8 bases from J, with 14 bases in between. The CDR3 bases are TGTGCCAGCAGCTCGAGGCAGACTGGCGAAAAACTGTTTTTT. Amino acids: CASSSRQTGEKLFF.

By share, this clone counts as medium-sized (0.01 to 0.1%). V is TRBV2 and J is TRBJ2-1; D is possibly TRBD1 or TRBD2 (5 bases each). The CDR3 is made up of 16 amino acids. Looked up from germline, CDR1 is SNHLY and CDR2 is FYNNEI. The V gene lost 1 base and the J gene lost 2 bases, with 12 bases spanning the gap. The chain's CDR3 is CASSEGRGVAYNEQFF. CDR3 DNA: TGTGCCAGCAGTGAAGGTAGAGGGGTGGCCTACAATGAGCAGTTCTTC.

This chain connects TRBV19 to TRBJ2-1, with a weak D call TRBD2 (6 bases). The CDR3 runs 12 residues. Germline V gene lookup returns CDR1 LNHDA and CDR2 SQIVND (reference sequence). V lost 3 bases, J lost 10 bases, and 10 bases lay in between. The CDR3 nucleotides read TGTGCCAGTAGTATGTCGGACTACGAGCAGTTCTTC. Amino acid sequence: CASSMSDYEQFF. The variable domain in full, with the rest retrieved from reference TRBV19 and TRBJ2-1, is DGGITQSPKYLFRKEGQNVTLSCEQNLNHDAMYWYRQDPGQGLRLIYYSQIVNDFQKGDIAEGYSVSREKKESFPLTVTSAQKNPTAFYLCASSMSDYEQFFGPGTRLTVL.